The 29 T cell receptor beta chains given below trace back to one sample, sequenced in a study of blood T cell repertoires in COVID-19. The data were produced by immunoSEQ multiplex PCR, yet TCRdb's version contains in-frame clones alone and is incomplete. The sample contains roughly 150,000 clones, approximately 88% of which appear only once. Sequenced sample: peripheral blood. The receptors originated from a man aged 60-69 years with acute or convalescent COVID-19.

The chain joins TRBV7-8 to TRBJ2-3; D ambiguous. The CDR3 is made up of 14 amino acids. CDR1 is SGHVS and CDR2 is FQNEAQ in the germline V gene. Deletions cut 1 base from V and 1 base from J, with 6 bases between. As DNA, the CDR3 is TGTGCCAGCAGCTTAGAGCCTCGCACAGATACGCAGTATTTT. This gives the protein CASSLEPRTDTQYF.

The gene calls are TRBV27 and TRBJ1-2; 8 bases are shared with TRBD1. The trim removed 6 bases at V and 4 bases at J, leaving 7 bases unmatched. The CDR3 extends over 14 amino acids. Germline-derived CDR1 and CDR2 are MNHEY and SMNVEV (reference sequence). CDR3 sequence reads: CASRDFQGAYGYTF. The DNA for the CDR3 is TGTGCCAGCAGGGACTTCCAGGGGGCCTATGGCTACACCTTC.

This chain joins TRBV5-8 and TRBJ1-1, with 9 bases matching TRBD1. V was clipped by 4 bases and J by 0 bases; unmatched bases: 7. Germline loops: CDR1 SGHTS, CDR2 YDEGEE. CDR3 size: 16 residues. CDR3 nucleotides: TGTGCCAGCAGCGCCGGGACAGGGACCATGAACACTGAAGCTTTCTTT. Amino acids: CASSAGTGTMNTEAFF.

The chain carries TRBV7-2 and TRBJ1-1; D gene ambiguous. The germline V gene encodes CDR1 SGHTA and CDR2 FQGNSA. V lost 4 bases and J 5 bases, leaving 17 bases between the germline ends. The CDR3 totals 15 residues. The CDR3 loop reads CASSYSGTRWTEAFF. DNA for the CDR3: TGTGCCAGCAGCTACTCGGGTACTAGGTGGACTGAAGCTTTCTTT.

The rearrangement links TRBV5-1 to TRBJ2-3; weak D call: TRBD2 (5 bases). The CDR3 loop spans 13 amino acids. CDR1 and CDR2 (germline): SGHRS, YFSETQ. V lost 8 bases and J 5 bases, leaving 15 bases between the germline ends. CDR3 sequence: CASRAYEGDTQYF. In DNA form, the CDR3 reads TGCGCCAGTCGTGCCTACGAGGGAGATACGCAGTATTTT.

Comment on this clone: This sample also contains other DNA sequences that code for the same CDR3. The J gene is TRBJ2-2, the V gene TRBV24-1; unclear D gene. The CDR3 contains 14 residues. The germline V and J ends were trimmed by 3 bases and 1 base, with 5 bases remaining between them. CDR1 and CDR2 (germline): KGHDR, SFDVKD. The CDR3 sequence is CATSDRLNTGELFF. The CDR3 DNA reads TGTGCCACCAGTGATAGACTGAACACCGGGGAGCTGTTTTTT.

CDR3 amino acids: CAISGGRSISGNTIYF. The CDR3 DNA reads as TGTGCCATCAGTGGGGGCAGATCAATCTCTGGAAACACCATATATTTT. This chain connects TRBV10-3 to TRBJ1-3, with D perhaps TRBD1 (5 bases). This CDR3 comprises 16 residues. V lost 4 bases and J lost 0, with 13 bases in between. Germline CDR1 reads ENHRY; CDR2 reads SYGVKD.

This clone was detected a few times. The chain links TRBV18 to TRBJ2-7; perhaps TRBD1 as D (6 bases). The length of the CDR3 is 14 residues. Between the trimmed V and J ends, which lost 0 bases and 4 bases, there was a span of 10 bases. Germline V CDR1 and CDR2: KGHSH, LQKENI. The CDR3 region has the DNA TGTGCCAGCTCACCACCAAACAGGGAGTACGAGCAGTACTTC. Translating gives CASSPPNREYEQYF.

V and J are TRBV6-2 or TRBV6-3 and TRBJ1-1, with unresolved D. From germline, CDR1 is MNHEY and CDR2 SVGEGT. Deletions cut 2 bases from V and 0 bases from J, with 16 bases between. The CDR3 consists of 17 residues. The DNA for the CDR3 is TGTGCCAGCAGTTACAACCCCGTCGGGAGGGTGAACACTGAAGCTTTCTTT. Residues: CASSYNPVGRVNTEAFF.

The chain uses TRBV24-1 and TRBJ1-3; D is uncertain. Germline CDR1 reads KGHDR; CDR2 reads SFDVKD. The ends were cut back, 12 bases at V and 4 bases at J, with 12 bases in the middle. The CDR3 covers 12 residues. The CDR3, as DNA: TGTGCCTCGTCCTTACAGGGAAACACCATATATTTT. It encodes CASSLQGNTIYF.

V usage is TRBV12-3 or TRBV12-4 and J usage is TRBJ1-2; D not certain. The CDR3 loop spans 13 amino acids. Trimming removed 2 bases at V and 7 bases at J, with 11 bases between. CDR3 loop: CASSLQPDRGYTF. The CDR3 DNA is TGTGCCAGCAGTTTACAACCAGATCGTGGCTACACCTTC.

V usage is TRBV27 and J usage is TRBJ1-4; a possible D gene is TRBD1 (5 bases). The CDR3 is made up of 15 amino acids. V was trimmed by 2 bases and J by 3 bases, leaving 10 bases between them. Germline V gene data show CDR1 as MNHEY and CDR2 as SMNVEV (reference sequence). The CDR3 nucleotides read TGTGCCAGCAGTTTAACAGGTCAATCTAATGAAAAACTGTTTTTT. Translated: CASSLTGQSNEKLFF.

This sequence joins TRBV6-5 and TRBJ1-1; 7 positions match TRBD1. V was pared by 9 bases and J by 2 bases, with 9 bases of the junction left unmatched. CDR3 size: 14 residues. Germline V gene data show CDR1 as MNHEY and CDR2 as SVGAGI. CDR3 coding DNA: TGTGCCAGTGCTCGGACAGGACCAAACACTGAAGCTTTCTTT. The encoded protein is CASARTGPNTEAFF.

V usage is TRBV5-1 and J usage is TRBJ2-2; tentative D call: TRBD1 (6 bases). The germline V gene has CDR1 SGHRS and CDR2 YFSETQ. The CDR3 totals 18 residues. V lost 1 base to trimming and J lost 0 bases, with 16 bases between them. The CDR3 DNA follows: TGCGCCAGCAGCTTGAGGGAAATGGCAGGGGCGAACACCGGGGAGCTGTTTTTT. This translates into CASSLREMAGANTGELFF.

The J gene is TRBJ1-5, the V gene TRBV7-9; perhaps TRBD1 as D (6 bases). CDR3 length: 14 amino acids. Germline CDR1 is SEHNR and CDR2 is FQNEAQ (reference sequence). With 6 bases removed from V and 0 bases from J, the gap between germline ends came to 9 bases. The CDR3 loop reads CASSQDSSNQPQHF. DNA for the CDR3: TGTGCCAGCAGTCAGGACAGTAGCAATCAGCCCCAGCATTTT.

The chain couples TRBV5-1 to TRBJ1-2, with D perhaps matching TRBD1 (5 bases). The V and J ends lost 0 bases and 4 bases respectively, with 7 bases between them. Germline V lookup: CDR1 SGHRS, CDR2 YFSETQ. The CDR3 consists of 13 residues. This CDR3 is CASSLEGAYGYTF. The CDR3 nucleotides are TGCGCCAGCAGCTTGGAAGGGGCCTATGGCTACACCTTC.

J is TRBJ2-3 and V is TRBV2; TRBD1 aligns across 7 bases. Unmatched junction bases numbered 6, after V lost 3 bases and J lost 6 bases. The CDR3 contains 14 residues. Germline V gives CDR1 SNHLY, CDR2 FYNNEI. The CDR3: CASSDQGQFDTQYF. CDR3 nucleotides: TGTGCCAGCAGTGACCAGGGACAGTTTGATACGCAGTATTTT.

The chain recombines TRBV4-1 with TRBJ1-2; 8 nucleotides line up with TRBD1. The trim removed 5 bases at V and 6 bases at J, leaving 5 bases unmatched. Germline values: CDR1 MGHRA, CDR2 YSYEKL. The CDR3 totals 13 residues. The DNA for the CDR3 is TGCGCCAGCAGCGGCCGGGACAGGCATGGCTACACCTTC. It specifies CASSGRDRHGYTF.

This clone was seen a few times. The chain links TRBV30 to TRBJ1-2; TRBD1 is a possible D gene (6 bases). This CDR3 spans 15 amino acids. V was trimmed by 3 bases and J by 4 bases, leaving 18 bases between them. Per germline, CDR1 GTSNPN and CDR2 SVGIG (reference sequence). The CDR3 nucleotides are TGTGCCTGGAGACCAAGGGAGGGGGAGGCCTATGGCTACACCTTC. Translated: CAWRPREGEAYGYTF.

This rearrangement joins TRBV25-1 to TRBJ1-1; TRBD1 matches at 11 bases. The CDR3 is 15 amino acids. J lost 4 bases, V lost 4 bases, and 5 bases had no gene match. The germline CDR1 and CDR2 sequences are MGHDK and SYGVNS. The CDR3, as DNA: TGTGCCAGCAGTGGGGACAGGGGGTTCGTCACTGAAGCTTTCTTT. Its protein is CASSGDRGFVTEAFF.

The chain recombines TRBV2 with TRBJ1-2; the D gene is possibly TRBD1 (5 bases). The CDR3 sequence is 16 residues long. V lost 3 bases and J lost 6, with 20 bases in between. Germline lookup yields CDR1 SNHLY and CDR2 FYNNEI. DNA for the CDR3: TGTGCCAGCAGTGATTCACGCGGAGGGGTTTTGGATGGCTACACCTTC. It is translated as CASSDSRGGVLDGYTF.

This clone has a single count. J is TRBJ2-2 and V is TRBV7-6; D remains unclear. Germline values: CDR1 SGHVS, CDR2 FNYEAQ. V was cut by 2 bases and J by 1 base, with 8 bases left in between. There are 15 residues in the CDR3. CDR3 sequence (DNA): TGTGCCAGCAGCTTACCCTACAGGAACACCGGGGAGCTGTTTTTT. Residues: CASSLPYRNTGELFF.

This chain links TRBV20-1 with TRBJ2-5, with TRBD1 matching 10 bases. CDR1 is DFQATT and CDR2 is SNEGSKA in the germline V gene (reference sequence). Trimming at V came to 3 bases and at J to 7 bases, leaving 8 bases not matched to a gene. The CDR3 consists of 14 residues. Written as DNA, the CDR3 is TGCAGTGCTAGTTGGGACAGGGGATGGGGGACCCAGTACTTC. Translated, it gives CSASWDRGWGTQYF.

The chain carries TRBV12-3 or TRBV12-4 and TRBJ1-4; no clear D. Trimming removed 8 bases at V and 4 bases at J, with 5 bases between. This CDR3 region has 11 residues. CDR3 sequence reads: CASRDNEKLFF. The CDR3, as DNA: TGTGCCAGCCGGGATAATGAAAAACTGTTTTTT.

V usage is TRBV30 and J usage is TRBJ2-7; 10 nucleotides align to TRBD1. The CDR3 extends over 12 amino acids. V shed 3 bases, J shed 6 bases, and the junction held 2 bases outside the gene matches. Germline V gene lookup returns CDR1 GTSNPN and CDR2 SVGIG (reference sequence). CDR3 amino acids: CAWRWTGGEQYF. CDR3 DNA sequence: TGTGCCTGGAGGTGGACAGGGGGCGAGCAGTACTTC.

V gene TRBV11-2 combines with J gene TRBJ1-6; possibly TRBD1 for D (6 bases). Deletions cut 4 bases from V and 4 bases from J, with 14 bases between. The CDR3 is 16 amino acids. Looked up from germline, CDR1 is SGHAT and CDR2 is FQNNGV. CDR3 region: CASSSPQGGYNSPLHF. CDR3 nucleotides: TGTGCCAGCAGCTCCCCCCAAGGGGGTTATAATTCACCCCTCCACTTT.

The gene calls are TRBV9 and TRBJ2-2; possible D gene TRBD2, 6 bases. This CDR3 has 15 residues. Trimming shortened V by 0 bases and J by 1 base, and 7 bases separated the two germline ends. The germline gives CDR1 SGDLS, CDR2 YYNGEE. CDR3 DNA: TGTGCCAGCAGCGTAGCGGGGGTGAACACCGGGGAGCTGTTTTTT. It is translated as CASSVAGVNTGELFF.

The chain has TRBV29-1 and TRBJ2-7; D possibly corresponds to TRBD1 (6 bases). Germline CDR1 SQVTM, CDR2 ANQGSEA. V dropped 4 bases and J dropped 2 bases, with 12 bases sitting between them. The CDR3 contains 13 residues. Here the CDR3 DNA reads TGCAGCGTTGGGGCAGGGGCGACCTACGAGCAGTACTTC. Translating it yields CSVGAGATYEQYF.

The CDR3 here is CASSLLSGNTIYF. CDR3 coding DNA: TGCGCCAGCAGCCTTCTCTCTGGAAACACCATATATTTT. J is TRBJ1-3 and V is TRBV5-1; D gene ambiguous. CDR1 SGHRS and CDR2 YFSETQ come from the germline V gene. V dropped 4 bases and J dropped 0 bases, with 5 bases sitting between them. This CDR3 comprises 13 residues.